This T cell receptor (beta chain) was profiled in a study of OX40 agonist ivuxolimab in advanced cancers. Enrollment shut out patients with autoimmune disease history or systemic immunosuppression. The CDR3 length is 16 residues. Per germline, CDR1 SGHRS and CDR2 YFSETQ. J lost 5 bases, V lost 4 bases, and 12 bases had no gene match. Assay: immunoSEQ multiplex PCR; the TCRdb copy retains only in-frame clones and omits some. The table shows about 64,000 clones, with approximately 81% occurring only once. The chain is built from TRBV5-1 and TRBJ1-1; 9 bases map to TRBD1. The sequence was collected from an adult with an advanced solid tumor such as melanoma, head and neck, liver or kidney cancer. This specimen was CD4+ or CD8+ T cells sorted from blood, taken in a trial of the OX40 agonist ivuxolimab. CDR3 bases: TGCGCCAGCAGCCTGGGACAGGGCGACGGGGAAACTGAAGCTTTCTTT. Amino acids: CASSLGQGDGETEAFF.